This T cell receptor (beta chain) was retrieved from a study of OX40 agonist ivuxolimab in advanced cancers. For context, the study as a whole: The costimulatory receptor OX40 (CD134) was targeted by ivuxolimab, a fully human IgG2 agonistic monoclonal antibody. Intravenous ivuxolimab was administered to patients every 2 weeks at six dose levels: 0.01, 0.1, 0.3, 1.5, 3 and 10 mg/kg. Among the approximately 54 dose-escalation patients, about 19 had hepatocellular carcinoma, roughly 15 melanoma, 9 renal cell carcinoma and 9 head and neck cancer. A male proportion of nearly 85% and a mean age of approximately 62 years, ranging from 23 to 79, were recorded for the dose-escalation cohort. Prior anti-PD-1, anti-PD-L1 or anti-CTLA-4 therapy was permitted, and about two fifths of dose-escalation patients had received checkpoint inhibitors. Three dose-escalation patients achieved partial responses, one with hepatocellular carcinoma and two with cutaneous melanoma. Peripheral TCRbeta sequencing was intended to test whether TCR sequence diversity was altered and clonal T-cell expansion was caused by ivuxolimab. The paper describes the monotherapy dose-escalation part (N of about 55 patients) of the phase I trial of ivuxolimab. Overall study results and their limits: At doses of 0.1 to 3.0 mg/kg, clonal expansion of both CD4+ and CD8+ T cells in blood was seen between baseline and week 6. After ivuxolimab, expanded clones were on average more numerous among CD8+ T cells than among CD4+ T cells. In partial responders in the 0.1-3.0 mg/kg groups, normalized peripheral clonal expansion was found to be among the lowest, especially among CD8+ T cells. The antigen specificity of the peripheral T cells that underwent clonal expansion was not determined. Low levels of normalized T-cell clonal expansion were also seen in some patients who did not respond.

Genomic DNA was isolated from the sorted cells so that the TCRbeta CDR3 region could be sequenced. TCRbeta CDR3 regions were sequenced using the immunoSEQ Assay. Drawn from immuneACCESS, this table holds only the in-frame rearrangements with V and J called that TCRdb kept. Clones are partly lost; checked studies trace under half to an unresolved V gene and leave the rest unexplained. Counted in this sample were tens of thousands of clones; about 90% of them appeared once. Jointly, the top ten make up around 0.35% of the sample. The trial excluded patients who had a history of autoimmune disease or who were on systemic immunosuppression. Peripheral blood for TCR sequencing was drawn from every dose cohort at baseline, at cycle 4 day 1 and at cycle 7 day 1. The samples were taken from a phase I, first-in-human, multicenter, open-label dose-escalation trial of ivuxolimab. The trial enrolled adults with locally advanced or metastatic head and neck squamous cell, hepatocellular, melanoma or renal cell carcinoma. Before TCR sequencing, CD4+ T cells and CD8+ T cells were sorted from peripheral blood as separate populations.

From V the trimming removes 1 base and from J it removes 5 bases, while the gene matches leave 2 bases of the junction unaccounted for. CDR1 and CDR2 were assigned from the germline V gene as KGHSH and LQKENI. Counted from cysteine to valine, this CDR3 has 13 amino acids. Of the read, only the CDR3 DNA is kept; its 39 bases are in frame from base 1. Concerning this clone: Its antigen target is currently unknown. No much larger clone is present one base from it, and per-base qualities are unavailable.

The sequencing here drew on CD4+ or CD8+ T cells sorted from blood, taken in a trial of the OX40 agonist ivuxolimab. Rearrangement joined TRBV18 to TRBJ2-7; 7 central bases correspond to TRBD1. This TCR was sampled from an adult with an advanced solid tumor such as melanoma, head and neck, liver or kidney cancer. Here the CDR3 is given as CASSPQTGNEQYV. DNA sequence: TGTGCCAGCTCACCACAGACAGGGAACGAGCAGTACGTC.